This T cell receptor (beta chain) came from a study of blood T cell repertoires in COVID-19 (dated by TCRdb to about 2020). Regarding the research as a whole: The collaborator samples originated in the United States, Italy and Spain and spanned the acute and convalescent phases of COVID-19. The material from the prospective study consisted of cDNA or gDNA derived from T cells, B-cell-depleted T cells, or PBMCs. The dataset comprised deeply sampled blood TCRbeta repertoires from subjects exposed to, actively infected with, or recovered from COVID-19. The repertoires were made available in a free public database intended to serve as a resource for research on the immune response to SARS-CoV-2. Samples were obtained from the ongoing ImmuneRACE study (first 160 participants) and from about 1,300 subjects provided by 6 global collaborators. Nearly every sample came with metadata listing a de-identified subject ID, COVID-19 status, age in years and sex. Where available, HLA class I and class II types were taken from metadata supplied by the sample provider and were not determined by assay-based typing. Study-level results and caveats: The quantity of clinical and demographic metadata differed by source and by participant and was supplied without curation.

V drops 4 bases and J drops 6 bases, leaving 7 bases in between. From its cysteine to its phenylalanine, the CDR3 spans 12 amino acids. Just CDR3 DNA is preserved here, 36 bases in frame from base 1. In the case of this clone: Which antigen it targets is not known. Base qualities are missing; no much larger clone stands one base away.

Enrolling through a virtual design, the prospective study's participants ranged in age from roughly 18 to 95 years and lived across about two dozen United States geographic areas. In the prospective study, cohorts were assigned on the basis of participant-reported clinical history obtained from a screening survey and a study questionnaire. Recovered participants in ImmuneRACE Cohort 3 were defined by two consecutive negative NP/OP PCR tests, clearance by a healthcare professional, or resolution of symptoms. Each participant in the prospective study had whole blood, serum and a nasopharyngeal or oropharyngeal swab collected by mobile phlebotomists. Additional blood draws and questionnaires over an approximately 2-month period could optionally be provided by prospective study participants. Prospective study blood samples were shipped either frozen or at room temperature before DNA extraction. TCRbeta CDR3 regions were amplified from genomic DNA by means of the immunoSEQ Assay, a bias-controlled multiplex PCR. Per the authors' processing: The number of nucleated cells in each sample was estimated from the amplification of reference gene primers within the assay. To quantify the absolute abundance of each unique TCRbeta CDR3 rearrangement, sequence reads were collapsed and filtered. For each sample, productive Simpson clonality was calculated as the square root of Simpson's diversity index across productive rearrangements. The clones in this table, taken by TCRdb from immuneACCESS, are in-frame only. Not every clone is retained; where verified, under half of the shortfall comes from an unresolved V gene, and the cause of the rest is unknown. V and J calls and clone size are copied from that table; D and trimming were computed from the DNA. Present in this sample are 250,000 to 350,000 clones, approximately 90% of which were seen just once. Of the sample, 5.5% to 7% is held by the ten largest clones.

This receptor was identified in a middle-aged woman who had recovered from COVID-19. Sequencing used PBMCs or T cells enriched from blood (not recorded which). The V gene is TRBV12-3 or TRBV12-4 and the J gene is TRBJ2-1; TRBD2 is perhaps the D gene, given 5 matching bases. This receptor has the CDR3 CASSSRGNEQFF. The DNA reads TGTGCCAGCAGTTCTCGGGGCAATGAGCAGTTCTTC.